This TCR beta chain was sequenced for a study of type 1 regulatory T cells. Germline loops: CDR1 SGHRS, CDR2 YFSETQ. CDR3 size: 15 residues. Trimming pared 3 bases from V and 5 bases from J, leaving 16 bases between. One entry per CDR3 protein, called by TCRdb with MiXCR from the reads. The data contain about 68,000 distinct CDR3 sequences, roughly 60% of them singletons. Remarks on this clonotype: What it binds is unknown.

The sample taken for sequencing was cultured T cells, either the whole culture or a sorted T cell fraction (not recorded which). Subset defined: Tr1-enriched cell product generated in vitro against host alloantigens. The V and J genes are TRBV5-1 and TRBJ2-3; D could derive from TRBD1 or TRBD2 (6 bases each). The clonotype comes from a human donor in good health. CDR3 bases: TGCGCCAGCAGCTCCGCGGGGACACGAAGAGATACGCAGTATTTT. This translates into CASSSAGTRRDTQYF.